This TCR beta chain was sequenced for a study of OX40 agonist ivuxolimab in advanced cancers. Regarding the research as a whole: Ivuxolimab was a fully human IgG2 agonistic monoclonal antibody targeting the costimulatory receptor OX40 (CD134). Intravenous ivuxolimab was administered to patients every 2 weeks at six dose levels: 0.01, 0.1, 0.3, 1.5, 3 and 10 mg/kg. Among the approximately 54 dose-escalation patients, 19 had hepatocellular carcinoma, roughly 15 melanoma, 9 renal cell carcinoma and 9 head and neck cancer. In the dose-escalation cohort, 65% to 90% of patients were male, and the mean age was roughly 60 years, with a range of about 23 to 90. Prior anti-PD-1, anti-PD-L1 or anti-CTLA-4 therapy was permitted, and checkpoint inhibitors had been received by 40% to 50% of dose-escalation patients. Partial responses occurred in three dose-escalation patients: two with cutaneous melanoma and one with hepatocellular carcinoma. The point of sequencing TCRbeta in the periphery was to test whether ivuxolimab changed TCR sequence diversity and drove clonal T-cell expansion. The monotherapy dose-escalation portion (N of about 57 patients) of the phase I ivuxolimab trial is reported in the paper.

The germline V gene sets CDR1 to SQVTM and CDR2 to ANQGSEA. The CDR3 sequence holds 15 residues, the cysteine and phenylalanine included. The kept DNA is CDR3 alone, 45 bases in frame from the first base. The junction carries 24 bases between V and J, which are trimmed by 6 bases and 7 bases respectively. The trial excluded patients who had a history of autoimmune disease or who were on systemic immunosuppression. Peripheral blood for TCR sequencing was collected from all dose cohorts at baseline, on cycle 4 day 1, and on cycle 7 day 1. The samples were drawn from a first-in-human, open-label, multicenter phase I dose-escalation trial of ivuxolimab. Adults with locally advanced or metastatic melanoma, renal cell, hepatocellular, or head and neck squamous cell carcinoma were enrolled in the trial. Before TCR sequencing, CD4+ T cells and CD8+ T cells were sorted from peripheral blood as separate populations.

Genomic DNA was isolated from the sorted cells so that the TCRbeta CDR3 region could be sequenced. The immunoSEQ Assay was used to sequence the TCRbeta CDR3 regions. This immuneACCESS table, as held by TCRdb, lists in-frame sequences with V and J called but not all clones. Of the missing ones, under half trace to an unresolved V gene in checked studies; the others have no known cause. The sample table lists 80,000 to 90,000 clones, around four fifths of them with a count of one. Jointly, the top ten make up 1.5% to 2% of the sample. Only one count was recorded for this clone. Which antigen it targets is not known. Base qualities are missing; no much larger clone stands one base away. Results and caveats for the whole study, not just this receptor: In the 0.1-3.0 mg/kg groups, partial responders had among the lowest normalized peripheral clonal expansion, particularly in CD8+ T cells. Low levels of normalized T-cell clonal expansion were also seen in some patients who did not respond. The antigen specificity of the peripheral T cells that underwent clonal expansion was not determined. After ivuxolimab, CD8+ T cells had more expanded clones than CD4+ T cells on average. At doses from 0.1 to 3.0 mg/kg, clonal expansion was seen in both CD4+ and CD8+ blood T cells between baseline and week 6.

This TCR came from an adult with an advanced solid tumor such as melanoma, head and neck, liver or kidney cancer. The sample was CD4+ or CD8+ T cells sorted from blood, taken in a trial of the OX40 agonist ivuxolimab. Recombination linked TRBV29-1 to TRBJ1-2; the D gene is not confidently resolved. The CDR3 reads as follows: CSVAWGFLGRGGYTF. The DNA reads TGCAGCGTCGCATGGGGATTCTTGGGCCGGGGTGGCTACACCTTC.